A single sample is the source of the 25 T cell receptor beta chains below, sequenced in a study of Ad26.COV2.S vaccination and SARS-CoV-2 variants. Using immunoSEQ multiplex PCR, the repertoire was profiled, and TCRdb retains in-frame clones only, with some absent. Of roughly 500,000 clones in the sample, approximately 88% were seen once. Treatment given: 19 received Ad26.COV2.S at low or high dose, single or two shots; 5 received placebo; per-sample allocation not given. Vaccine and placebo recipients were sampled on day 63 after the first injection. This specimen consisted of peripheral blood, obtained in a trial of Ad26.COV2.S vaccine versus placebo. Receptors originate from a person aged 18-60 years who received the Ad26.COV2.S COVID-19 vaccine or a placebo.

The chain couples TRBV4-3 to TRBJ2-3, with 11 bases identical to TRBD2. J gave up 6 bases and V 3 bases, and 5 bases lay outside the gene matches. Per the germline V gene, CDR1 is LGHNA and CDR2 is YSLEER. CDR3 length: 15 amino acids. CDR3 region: CASSQAGTSGDTQYF. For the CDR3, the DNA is TGCGCCAGCAGCCAGGCCGGGACTAGCGGTGATACGCAGTATTTT.

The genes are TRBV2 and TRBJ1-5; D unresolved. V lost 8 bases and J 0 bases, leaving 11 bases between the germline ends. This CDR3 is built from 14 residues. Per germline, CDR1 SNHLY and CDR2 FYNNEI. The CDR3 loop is CASRPGNSNQPQHF. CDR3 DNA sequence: TGTGCCAGCCGGCCAGGTAATAGCAATCAGCCCCAGCATTTT.

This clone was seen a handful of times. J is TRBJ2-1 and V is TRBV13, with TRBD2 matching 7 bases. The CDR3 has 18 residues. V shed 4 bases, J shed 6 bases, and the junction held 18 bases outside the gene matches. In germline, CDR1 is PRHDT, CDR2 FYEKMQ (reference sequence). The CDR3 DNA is TGTGCCAGCAGCTCAAACCGTGGGCTTCGGACTAGGGGCAATGAGCAGTTCTTC. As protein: CASSSNRGLRTRGNEQFF.

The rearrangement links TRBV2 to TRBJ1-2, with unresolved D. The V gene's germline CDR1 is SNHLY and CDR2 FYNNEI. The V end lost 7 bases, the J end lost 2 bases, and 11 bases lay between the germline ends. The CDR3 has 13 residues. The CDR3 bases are TGTGCCAGCATTGGCAGGACCAACTATGGCTACACCTTC. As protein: CASIGRTNYGYTF.

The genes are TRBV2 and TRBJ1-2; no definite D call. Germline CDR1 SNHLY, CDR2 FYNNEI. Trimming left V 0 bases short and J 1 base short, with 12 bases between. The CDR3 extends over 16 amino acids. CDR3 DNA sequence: TGTGCCAGCAGTGAAGCTGGCACCCCTCATAACTATGGCTACACCTTC. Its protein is CASSEAGTPHNYGYTF.

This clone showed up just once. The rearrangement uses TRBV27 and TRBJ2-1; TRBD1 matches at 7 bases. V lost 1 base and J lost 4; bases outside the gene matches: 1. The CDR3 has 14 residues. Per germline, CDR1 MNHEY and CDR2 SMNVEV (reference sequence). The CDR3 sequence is CASSLLGQYNEQFF. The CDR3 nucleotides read TGTGCCAGCAGTTTATTGGGACAGTACAATGAGCAGTTCTTC.

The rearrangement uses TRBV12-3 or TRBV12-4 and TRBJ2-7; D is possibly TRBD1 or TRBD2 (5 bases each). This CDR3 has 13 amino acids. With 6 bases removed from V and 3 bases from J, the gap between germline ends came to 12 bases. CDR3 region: CASRVGVLYEQYF. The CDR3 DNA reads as TGTGCCAGCAGAGTGGGGGTACTCTACGAGCAGTACTTC.

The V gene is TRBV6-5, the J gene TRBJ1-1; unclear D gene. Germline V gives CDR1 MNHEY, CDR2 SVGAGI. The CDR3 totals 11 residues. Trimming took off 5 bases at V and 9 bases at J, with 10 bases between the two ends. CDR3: CASSPGTKAFF. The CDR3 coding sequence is TGTGCCAGCAGTCCGGGAACTAAAGCTTTCTTT.

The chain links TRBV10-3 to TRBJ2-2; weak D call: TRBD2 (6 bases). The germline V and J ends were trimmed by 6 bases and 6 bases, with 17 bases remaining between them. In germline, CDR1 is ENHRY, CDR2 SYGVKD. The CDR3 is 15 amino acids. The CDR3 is CAIRAHIWGAGELFF. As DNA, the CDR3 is TGTGCCATCAGGGCCCACATATGGGGGGCCGGGGAGCTGTTTTTT.

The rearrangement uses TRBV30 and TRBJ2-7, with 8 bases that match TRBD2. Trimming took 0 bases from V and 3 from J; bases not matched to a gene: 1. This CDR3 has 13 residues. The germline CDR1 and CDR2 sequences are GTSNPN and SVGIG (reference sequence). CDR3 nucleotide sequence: TGTGCCTGGAGTGTCGGGGGGGGCTACGAGCAGTACTTC. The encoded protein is CAWSVGGGYEQYF.

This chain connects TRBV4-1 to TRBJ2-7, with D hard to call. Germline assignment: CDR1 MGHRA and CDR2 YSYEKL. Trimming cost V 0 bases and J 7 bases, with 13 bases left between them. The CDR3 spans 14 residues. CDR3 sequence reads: CASSQDIGFGEQYF. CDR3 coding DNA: TGCGCCAGCAGCCAAGATATAGGGTTTGGAGAGCAGTACTTC.

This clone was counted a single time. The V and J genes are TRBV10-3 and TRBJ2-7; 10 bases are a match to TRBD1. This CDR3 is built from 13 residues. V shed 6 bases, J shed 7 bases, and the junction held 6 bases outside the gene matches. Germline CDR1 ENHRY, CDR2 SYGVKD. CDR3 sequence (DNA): TGTGCCATCAGAAGACAGGGGGCTGAGGAGCAGTACTTC. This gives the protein CAIRRQGAEEQYF.

As DNA, the CDR3 is TGTGCCACCAGCACCCGGGACAGCTATGGCTACACCTTC. It translates to CATSTRDSYGYTF. The rearrangement links TRBV15 to TRBJ1-2; 7 bases align to TRBD1. The germline V gene encodes CDR1 LNHNV and CDR2 YYDKDF (reference sequence). The trim removed 4 bases at V and 4 bases at J, leaving 3 bases unmatched. The CDR3 has 13 residues. Full variable domain (missing parts from reference TRBV15 and TRBJ1-2): DAMVIQNPRYQVTQFGKPVTLSCSQTLNHNVMYWYQQKSSQAPKLLFHYYDKDFNNEADTPDNFQSRRPNTSFCFLDIRSPGLGDTAMYLCATSTRDSYGYTFGSGTRLTVV.

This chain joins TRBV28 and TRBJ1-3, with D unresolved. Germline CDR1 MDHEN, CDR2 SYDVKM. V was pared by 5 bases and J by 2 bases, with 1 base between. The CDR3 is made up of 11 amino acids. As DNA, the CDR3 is TGTGCCAGCAGTCCTGGAAACACCATATATTTT. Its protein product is CASSPGNTIYF.

The CDR3 here is CASSMVAGMYNEQFF. As DNA, the CDR3 is TGTGCCAGTAGTATGGTAGCGGGGATGTACAATGAGCAGTTCTTC. This chain uses TRBV19 with TRBJ2-1; 8 bases line up with TRBD2. The germline CDR1 and CDR2 sequences are LNHDA and SQIVND (reference sequence). CDR3 size: 15 residues. Trimming at V came to 3 bases and at J to 4 bases, leaving 5 bases not matched to a gene.

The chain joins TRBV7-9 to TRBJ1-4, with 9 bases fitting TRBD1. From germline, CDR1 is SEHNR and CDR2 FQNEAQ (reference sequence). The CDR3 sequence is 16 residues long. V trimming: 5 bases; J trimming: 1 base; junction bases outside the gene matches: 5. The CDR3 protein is CASSNDRGGTNEKLFF. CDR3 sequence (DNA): TGTGCCAGCAGCAACGACAGGGGGGGAACTAATGAAAAACTGTTTTTT.

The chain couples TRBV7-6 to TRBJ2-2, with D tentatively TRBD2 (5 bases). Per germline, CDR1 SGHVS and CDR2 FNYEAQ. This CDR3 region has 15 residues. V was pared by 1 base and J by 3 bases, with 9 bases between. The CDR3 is CASSLGTSYTGELFF. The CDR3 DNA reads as TGTGCCAGCAGCTTAGGGACTTCCTACACCGGGGAGCTGTTTTTT.

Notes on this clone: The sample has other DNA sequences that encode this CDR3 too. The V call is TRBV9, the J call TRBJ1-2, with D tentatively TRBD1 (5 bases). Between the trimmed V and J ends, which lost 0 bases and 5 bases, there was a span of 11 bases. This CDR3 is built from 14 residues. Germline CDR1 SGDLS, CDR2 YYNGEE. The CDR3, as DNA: TGTGCCAGCAGCGTAGGAGACAGAAATTATGGCTACACCTTC. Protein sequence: CASSVGDRNYGYTF. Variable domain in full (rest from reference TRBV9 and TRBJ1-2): DSGVTQTPKHLITATGQRVTLRCSPRSGDLSVYWYQQSLDQGLQFLIQYYNGEERAKGNILERFSAQQFPDLHSELNLSSLELGDSALYFCASSVGDRNYGYTFGSGTRLTVV.

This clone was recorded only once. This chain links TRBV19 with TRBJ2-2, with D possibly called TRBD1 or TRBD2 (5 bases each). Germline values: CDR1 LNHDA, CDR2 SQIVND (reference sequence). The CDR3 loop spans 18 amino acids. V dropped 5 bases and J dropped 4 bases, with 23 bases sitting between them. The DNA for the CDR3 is TGTGCCAGTAGTGAGGGACCGCCCAGGGCGAGCGGCACCGGGGAGCTGTTTTTT. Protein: CASSEGPPRASGTGELFF.

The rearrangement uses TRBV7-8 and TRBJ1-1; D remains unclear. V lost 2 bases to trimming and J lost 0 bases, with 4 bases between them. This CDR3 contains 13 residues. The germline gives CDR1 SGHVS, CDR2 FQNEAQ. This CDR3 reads CASSLYLNTEAFF. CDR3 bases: TGTGCCAGCAGCTTATATCTGAACACTGAAGCTTTCTTT. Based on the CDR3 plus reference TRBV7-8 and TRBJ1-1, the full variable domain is GAGVSQSPRYKVAKRGQDVALRCDPISGHVSLFWYQQALGQGPEFLTYFQNEAQLDKSGLPSDRFFAERPEGSVSTLKIQRTQQEDSAVYLCASSLYLNTEAFFGQGTRLTVV.

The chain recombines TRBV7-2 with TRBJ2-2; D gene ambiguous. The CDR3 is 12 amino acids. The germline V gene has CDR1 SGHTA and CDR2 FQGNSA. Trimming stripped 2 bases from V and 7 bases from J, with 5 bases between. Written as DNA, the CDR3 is TGTGCCAGCAGCTTAATCCACGGGGAGCTGTTTTTT. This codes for CASSLIHGELFF. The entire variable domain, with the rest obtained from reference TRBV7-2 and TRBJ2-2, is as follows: GAGVSQSPSNKVTEKGKDVELRCDPISGHTALYWYRQSLGQGLEFLIYFQGNSAPDKSGLPSDRFSAERTGGSVSTLTIQRTQQEDSAVYLCASSLIHGELFFGEGSRLTVL.

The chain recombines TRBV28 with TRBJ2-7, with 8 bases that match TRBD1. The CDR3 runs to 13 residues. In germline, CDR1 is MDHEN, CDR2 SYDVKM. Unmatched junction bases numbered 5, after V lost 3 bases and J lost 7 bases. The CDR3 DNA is TGTGCCAGCAGTTTGACACAGGGGGAGGAGCAGTACTTC. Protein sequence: CASSLTQGEEQYF.

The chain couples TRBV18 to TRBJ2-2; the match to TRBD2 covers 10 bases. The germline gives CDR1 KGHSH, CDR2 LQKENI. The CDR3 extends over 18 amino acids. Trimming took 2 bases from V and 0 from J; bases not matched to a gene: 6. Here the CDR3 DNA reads TGTGCCAGCTCACCATTTAGCGGGAGGATGGCGAACACCGGGGAGCTGTTTTTT. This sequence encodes CASSPFSGRMANTGELFF.

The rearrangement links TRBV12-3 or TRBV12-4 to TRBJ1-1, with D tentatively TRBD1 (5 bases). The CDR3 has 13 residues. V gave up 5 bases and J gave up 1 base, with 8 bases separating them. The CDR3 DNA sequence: TGTGCCAGCAGTACGACAGCGAACACTGAAGCTTTCTTT. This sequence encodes CASSTTANTEAFF.

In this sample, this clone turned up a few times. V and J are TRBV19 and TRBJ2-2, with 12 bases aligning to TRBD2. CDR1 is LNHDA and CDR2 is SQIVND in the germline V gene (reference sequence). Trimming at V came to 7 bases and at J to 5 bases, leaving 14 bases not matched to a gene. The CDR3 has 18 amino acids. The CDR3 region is CASTSPGRLAGVTGELFF. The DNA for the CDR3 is TGTGCCAGTACCTCCCCTGGACGACTAGCGGGAGTTACCGGGGAGCTGTTTTTT. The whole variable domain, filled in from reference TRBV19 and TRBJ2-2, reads DGGITQSPKYLFRKEGQNVTLSCEQNLNHDAMYWYRQDPGQGLRLIYYSQIVNDFQKGDIAEGYSVSREKKESFPLTVTSAQKNPTAFYLCASTSPGRLAGVTGELFFGEGSRLTVL.